Sequencing of this T cell receptor beta chain was carried out in a study of primary melanoma T cells and metastatic recurrence. About the research overall: These T2 to T4 primary melanomas had thickness greater than 1 mm.

Some clones are missing from TCRdb's copy, which holds only in-frame ones; the method was immunoSEQ multiplex PCR. The sample consists of about 700 clones, 80% to 90% of them appearing once. Study-level results: T-cell fraction reportedly outperformed other histopathological variables added to thickness.

This clone has only one observation. Antigen unknown. The CDR3 is 18 residues long. The germline V gene encodes CDR1 MNHGY and CDR2 SAAAGT. Losses at the gene ends were 5 bases for V and 0 bases for J; bases not matched to a gene: 9. This chain links TRBV6-8 with TRBJ2-3; 12 bases line up with TRBD2. The source of this sequence is a human donor with melanoma. Sequenced: melanoma tumor tissue. For the CDR3, the DNA is TGTGCCAGCAGTAGAACTAGCGGGGGGACCTCTAGCACAGATACGCAGTATTTT. Translating it yields CASSRTSGGTSSTDTQYF.